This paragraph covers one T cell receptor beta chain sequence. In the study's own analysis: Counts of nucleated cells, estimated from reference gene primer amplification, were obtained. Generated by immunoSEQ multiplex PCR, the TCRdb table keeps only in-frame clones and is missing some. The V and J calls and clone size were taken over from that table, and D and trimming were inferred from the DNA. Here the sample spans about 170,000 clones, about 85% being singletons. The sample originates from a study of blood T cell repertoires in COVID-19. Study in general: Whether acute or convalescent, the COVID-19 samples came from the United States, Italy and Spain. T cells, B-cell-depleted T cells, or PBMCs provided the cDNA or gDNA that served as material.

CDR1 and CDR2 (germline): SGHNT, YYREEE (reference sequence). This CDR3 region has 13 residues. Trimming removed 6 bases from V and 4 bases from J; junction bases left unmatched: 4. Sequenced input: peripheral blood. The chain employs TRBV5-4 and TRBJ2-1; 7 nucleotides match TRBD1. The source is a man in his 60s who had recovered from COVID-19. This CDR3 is CASTLQGYNEQFF. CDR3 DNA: TGTGCCAGCACCCTACAGGGGTACAATGAGCAGTTCTTC.